The 24 T cell receptor beta chains below were found in one sample sequenced in a study of cytomegalovirus exposure and HLA in healthy donors. Primers for the PCR totalled 60 Vbeta and 13 Jbeta. Data came from immunoSEQ multiplex PCR; TCRdb stores just in-frame clones and leaves some out. The sample carries around 200,000 clones, around 80% recorded once. Sequences were obtained from PBMCs. Receptor source: a woman in her sixties or seventies in good health and CMV-seropositive.

The chain couples TRBV11-2 to TRBJ1-1; 7 bases are a match to TRBD1. This CDR3 is 14 amino acids long. V dropped 7 bases and J dropped 10; count of bases not matched to a gene: 15. The germline V gene has CDR1 SGHAT and CDR2 FQNNGV. The DNA of the CDR3 is TGTGCCAGCACCAAGGGGCAGGGGGTCAGGAGAGCTTTCTTT. It encodes CASTKGQGVRRAFF.

The chain combines TRBV27 with TRBJ1-2; 9 positions agree with TRBD1. Looked up from germline, CDR1 is MNHEY and CDR2 is SMNVEV (reference sequence). The CDR3 consists of 15 residues. Germline trimming cut 2 bases from V and 3 bases from J; bases unmatched to any gene: 4. CDR3 in amino acids: CASSLGQGNDYGYTF. The CDR3, as DNA: TGTGCCAGCAGTTTAGGACAGGGGAATGACTATGGCTACACCTTC.

CDR3 in amino acids: CASSPRGQFDEKLFF. CDR3 coding DNA: TGTGCCAGTAGTCCCCGGGGTCAATTTGATGAAAAACTGTTTTTT. The V and J genes are TRBV19 and TRBJ1-4; no clear D. There are 15 residues in the CDR3. Trimming pared 5 bases from V and 6 bases from J, leaving 16 bases between. Germline lookup yields CDR1 LNHDA and CDR2 SQIVND (reference sequence).

This clone showed up just once. The chain joins TRBV5-1 to TRBJ1-6; D is unresolved. V was cut by 5 bases and J by 5 bases, with 8 bases left in between. The CDR3 spans 13 residues. Per the germline V gene, CDR1 is SGHRS and CDR2 is YFSETQ. The CDR3 DNA sequence: TGCGCCAGCAGGGGCCCGGATAATTCACCCCTCCACTTT. Translating it yields CASRGPDNSPLHF.

Details on this clone: The same CDR3 arises from other DNA sequences in this sample as well. The rearrangement joins TRBV18 to TRBJ1-4; no firm D call. The CDR3 runs to 13 residues. Trimming removed 2 bases at V and 5 bases at J, with 6 bases between. Germline lookup yields CDR1 KGHSH and CDR2 LQKENI. CDR3 residues: CASSPGLNEKLFF. The CDR3 DNA reads as TGTGCCAGCTCACCAGGGCTAAATGAAAAACTGTTTTTT.

The chain has TRBV19 and TRBJ2-3; the match to TRBD2 covers 12 bases. Germline loops: CDR1 LNHDA, CDR2 SQIVND (reference sequence). V shed 0 bases, J shed 8 bases, and the junction held 3 bases outside the gene matches. The CDR3 runs to 15 residues. CDR3 sequence: CASSIDRTSGATQYF. Here the CDR3 DNA reads TGTGCCAGTAGTATAGACCGGACTAGCGGGGCTACGCAGTATTTT.

This rearrangement joins TRBV7-9 to TRBJ1-1, with 7 positions matching TRBD1. After removal of 3 bases from V and 6 bases from J, the junction contained 4 bases not matched to a gene. Germline loops: CDR1 SEHNR, CDR2 FQNEAQ (reference sequence). The CDR3 loop spans 13 amino acids. The CDR3 bases are TGTGCCAGCAGCTTTGGGACAGTTCCTGAAGCTTTCTTT. Translating it yields CASSFGTVPEAFF.

J is TRBJ2-5 and V is TRBV6-5, with D perhaps matching TRBD2 (5 bases). The end of the DNA fits TRBJ2-7 better, so the J call may be wrong. Germline CDR1 MNHEY, CDR2 SVGAGI. The CDR3 consists of 13 residues. CDR3: CASSYSGEYEQYF. The CDR3 DNA follows: TGTGCCAGCAGTTACTCGGGAGAATACGAGCAGTACTTC.

This clone was found once. V is TRBV4-3 and J is TRBJ1-2, with 8 bases aligning to TRBD1. Germline V gives CDR1 LGHNA, CDR2 YSLEER. The CDR3 contains 15 residues. The V gene end was trimmed by 0 bases and the J gene end by 5 bases; junction bases not matched to a gene: 5. The CDR3 DNA is TGCGCCAGCAGCCAAGATAGTCAGGGGGCGTATGGCTACACCTTC. Its protein is CASSQDSQGAYGYTF.

The chain employs TRBV7-9 and TRBJ1-1; no definite D call. The CDR3 consists of 14 residues. Looked up from germline, CDR1 is SEHNR and CDR2 is FQNEAQ (reference sequence). V was trimmed by 5 bases and J by 4 bases, leaving 14 bases between them. CDR3 in amino acids: CASSLREGGTEAFF. For the CDR3, the DNA is TGTGCCAGCAGCCTTCGGGAGGGAGGCACTGAAGCTTTCTTT. Full variable domain (rest looked up from reference TRBV7-9 and TRBJ1-1): DTGVSQNPRHKITKRGQNVTFRCDPISEHNRLYWYRQTLGQGPEFLTYFQNEAQLEKSRLLSDRFSAERPKGSFSTLEIQRTEQGDSAMYLCASSLREGGTEAFFGQGTRLTVV.

In this sample, this clone turned up a few times. The J gene is TRBJ1-6, the V gene TRBV4-1, with 8 positions matching TRBD1. CDR1 MGHRA and CDR2 YSYEKL come from the germline V gene. With V trimmed by 1 base and J by 8 bases, 7 bases remained unmatched. This CDR3 spans 16 amino acids. The CDR3 DNA reads as TGCGCCAGCAGCCAAGGAGACAGGGGCTTCGATTCACCCCTCCACTTT. Residues: CASSQGDRGFDSPLHF.

V gene TRBV4-2 combines with J gene TRBJ2-5, with 15 nucleotides matching TRBD2. CDR1 LGHNA and CDR2 YNFKEQ come from the germline V gene. The CDR3 has 17 amino acids. V shed 1 base, J shed 4 bases, and the junction held 4 bases outside the gene matches. The CDR3 sequence is CASSQGTSGGAAETQYF. DNA of the CDR3: TGTGCCAGCAGCCAAGGGACTAGCGGGGGGGCGGCAGAGACCCAGTACTTC.

This clone occurred a few times. This rearrangement joins TRBV9 to TRBJ1-2, with 8 bases fitting TRBD1. Per germline, CDR1 SGDLS and CDR2 YYNGEE. The CDR3 totals 15 residues. V was pared by 4 bases and J by 4 bases, with 9 bases of the junction left unmatched. CDR3 region: CASSPGGRGGYGYTF. CDR3 bases: TGTGCCAGCAGCCCAGGGGGCAGGGGCGGCTATGGCTACACCTTC.

The rearrangement uses TRBV30 and TRBJ2-1; 10 bases are a match to TRBD2. Germline V CDR1 and CDR2: GTSNPN, SVGIG (reference sequence). With 7 bases clipped from V and 2 bases from J, the junction kept 5 bases outside the gene matches. The CDR3 has 14 residues. CDR3 loop: CASRTSGPYNEQFF. For the CDR3, the DNA is TGTGCCTCACGGACTAGCGGACCCTACAATGAGCAGTTCTTC.

In this sample, this clone turned up a few times. The chain is built from TRBV5-8 and TRBJ2-3; TRBD2 matches 9 bases. Germline CDR1 is SGHTS and CDR2 is YDEGEE. The CDR3 runs to 18 residues. With V trimmed by 4 bases and J by 3 bases, 15 bases remained unmatched. CDR3 bases: TGTGCCAGCAGCAGAGCGTCTGGGGTAGCGGGGGTGACAGATACGCAGTATTTT. Translating gives CASSRASGVAGVTDTQYF.

The CDR3 region is CATSRAGREGTEAFF. Here the CDR3 DNA reads TGTGCCACCAGCAGAGCCGGACGCGAGGGAACTGAAGCTTTCTTT. The genes are TRBV15 and TRBJ1-1; no clear D gene. This CDR3 is 15 amino acids long. V shed 1 base and J shed 5 bases, with 14 bases lying between them. Germline V lookup: CDR1 LNHNV, CDR2 YYDKDF (reference sequence). Filled out from reference TRBV15 and TRBJ1-1, the complete variable domain reads DAMVIQNPRYQVTQFGKPVTLSCSQTLNHNVMYWYQQKSSQAPKLLFHYYDKDFNNEADTPDNFQSRRPNTSFCFLDIRSPGLGDTAMYLCATSRAGREGTEAFFGQGTRLTVV.

This clone was picked up a small number of times. This chain connects TRBV9 to TRBJ1-6; D gene ambiguous. The germline V gene encodes CDR1 SGDLS and CDR2 YYNGEE. Deletions cut 3 bases from V and 0 bases from J, with 10 bases between. The CDR3 covers 16 residues. The CDR3 spells CASSDPSGSYNSPLHF. The CDR3 DNA follows: TGTGCCAGCAGCGACCCCTCGGGCTCCTATAATTCACCCCTCCACTTT.

The chain joins TRBV6-1 to TRBJ2-1, with D perhaps matching TRBD2 (6 bases). Trimming pared 7 bases from V and 2 bases from J, leaving 12 bases between. Germline CDR1 and CDR2: MNHNS and SASEGT. This CDR3 comprises 14 residues. The CDR3 bases are TGTGCCAGCAAGGTCGGCGGGACCTACAATGAGCAGTTCTTC. Its protein is CASKVGGTYNEQFF.

The chain links TRBV30 to TRBJ2-1; D perhaps matches TRBD2 (5 bases). The CDR3 runs to 14 residues. Germline assignment: CDR1 GTSNPN and CDR2 SVGIG (reference sequence). V dropped 4 bases and J dropped 2 bases, with 12 bases sitting between them. The CDR3 nucleotides are TGTGCCTGGAAAGCGGACCCAGCCTACAATGAGCAGTTCTTC. Translated: CAWKADPAYNEQFF. The whole variable domain, remainder taken from reference TRBV30 and TRBJ2-1, is SQTIHQWPATLVQPVGSPLSLECTVEGTSNPNLYWYRQAAGRGLQLLFYSVGIGQISSEVPQNLSASRPQDRQFILSSKKLLLSDSGFYLCAWKADPAYNEQFFGPGTRLTVL.

DNA for the CDR3: TGTGCCAGCAGTTCTGGACAGGCCGTCGGCACAGATACGCAGTATTTT. Encoded protein: CASSSGQAVGTDTQYF. The chain combines TRBV7-3 with TRBJ2-3, with TRBD1 matching 7 bases. Germline trimming cut 6 bases from V and 1 base from J; bases unmatched to any gene: 10. This CDR3 comprises 16 residues. Germline loops: CDR1 SGHTA, CDR2 FQGTGA. Supplemented by reference TRBV7-3 and TRBJ2-3, the full variable domain reads GAGVSQTPSNKVTEKGKYVELRCDPISGHTALYWYRQSLGQGPEFLIYFQGTGAADDSGLPNDRFFAVRPEGSVSTLKIQRTERGDSAVYLCASSSGQAVGTDTQYFGPGTRLTVL.

The chain recombines TRBV19 with TRBJ1-1, with D possibly matching TRBD1 (5 bases). Per the germline V gene, CDR1 is LNHDA and CDR2 is SQIVND (reference sequence). The germline V and J ends were trimmed by 7 bases and 6 bases, with 12 bases remaining between them. The CDR3 is made up of 12 amino acids. The CDR3 region has the DNA TGTGCCAGTATTGGAGGGGTGGCTGAAGCTTTCTTT. Its translation: CASIGGVAEAFF.

V is TRBV10-3 and J is TRBJ1-4, with D unresolved. Germline values: CDR1 ENHRY, CDR2 SYGVKD. This CDR3 is built from 16 residues. Trimming stripped 0 bases from V and 0 bases from J, with 8 bases between. DNA for the CDR3: TGTGCCATCAGTGAGTCTGAGGCGGCAACTAATGAAAAACTGTTTTTT. This gives the protein CAISESEAATNEKLFF.

The chain links TRBV7-2 to TRBJ2-3; TRBD2 matches at 13 bases. The CDR3 sequence is 16 residues long. Germline loops: CDR1 SGHTA, CDR2 FQGNSA. The J segment lost 5 bases and the V segment lost 3 bases, leaving 5 bases of the junction unmatched. The CDR3, as DNA: TGTGCCAGCAGCTTTACTAGCGGGGGGGCCAGAGATACGCAGTATTTT. Translation gives CASSFTSGGARDTQYF.

Comment on this clone: The identical CDR3 is also encoded by other nucleotide sequences in the sample. V and J are TRBV30 and TRBJ1-6; 11 nucleotides line up with TRBD1. The length of the CDR3 is 13 residues. The J segment lost 15 bases and the V segment lost 1 base, leaving 5 bases of the junction unmatched. Germline V lookup: CDR1 GTSNPN, CDR2 SVGIG (reference sequence). The CDR3 coding sequence is TGTGCCTGGAGTGCCCCGGGACAGGGGGTCCTCCACTTT. It specifies CAWSAPGQGVLHF.